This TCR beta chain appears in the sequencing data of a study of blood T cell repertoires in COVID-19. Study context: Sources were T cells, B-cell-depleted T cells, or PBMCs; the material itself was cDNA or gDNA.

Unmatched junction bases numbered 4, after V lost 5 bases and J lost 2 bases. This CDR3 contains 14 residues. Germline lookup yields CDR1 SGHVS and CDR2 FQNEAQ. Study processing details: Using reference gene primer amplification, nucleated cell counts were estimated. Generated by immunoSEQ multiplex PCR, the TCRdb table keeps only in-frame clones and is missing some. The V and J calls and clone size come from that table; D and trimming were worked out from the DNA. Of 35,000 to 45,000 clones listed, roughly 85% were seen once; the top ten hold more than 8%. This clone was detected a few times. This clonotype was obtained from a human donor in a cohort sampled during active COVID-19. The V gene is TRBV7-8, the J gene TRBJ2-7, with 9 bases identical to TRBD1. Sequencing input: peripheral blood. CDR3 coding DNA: TGTGCCAGCAGCCGGGGACAGGGAACCTACGAGCAGTACTTC. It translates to CASSRGQGTYEQYF.